This TCR beta chain originates from a study of T cell repertoires in cytomegalovirus infection (dated by TCRdb to the late 2010s). Regarding the research as a whole: Donor HLA type was relevant to the analysis, as public TCR beta signatures indicated carriage of CMV infection together with the matching HLA type.

Overall study outcomes, separate from this receptor: The ex vivo response was dominated by HLA-C-restricted CMV-specific TCR beta clonotypes, which also provided the single most frequent clonotype in two of eight donors. In both this cohort and an independent roughly 350-donor cohort, the cumulative frequency of public TCR beta family members distinguished carriers of CMV infection plus the relevant HLA type.

A note on this clonotype: No antigen is known for it. No base qualities exist here, and no much larger clone lies one base off it.

Sequencing relied on an Illumina HiSeq 1500. Using fastp trimming at Q25 and MiXCR clonotype assembly, TCRdb reanalyzed the public sequencing data and kept in-frame beta chains. Rows matching on CDR3 protein sequence are summarized as one entry with the most common DNA and genes. The sample records approximately 130,000 distinct CDR3 sequences, 24% of which are singletons. Roughly 33% of the sample is taken by the ten largest. The material sequenced was PBMCs, sequenced either directly or after in vitro stimulation (not recorded which). The TCR originated in a human donor in good health (CMV status not recorded). Some clones in this sample may be carry-over from other donors' samples.

In nucleotide form, the sequence is TGTGCCAGCAGTGAAGCGGGATGGGGGATGATGGAGACCCAGTACTTC. Its translation reads: CASSEAGWGMMETQYF. The receptor chain draws on TRBV6-1 and TRBJ2-5; the D gene is possibly TRBD1 or TRBD2, each agreeing over 5 bases. Per the germline V gene, MNHNS is the CDR1 and SASEGT is the CDR2. V and J lose 0 bases and 5 bases, and a span of 16 bases separates them. Counted from cysteine to phenylalanine, this CDR3 has 16 amino acids. Only the CDR3 DNA stays, 48 bases, in frame from base 1.